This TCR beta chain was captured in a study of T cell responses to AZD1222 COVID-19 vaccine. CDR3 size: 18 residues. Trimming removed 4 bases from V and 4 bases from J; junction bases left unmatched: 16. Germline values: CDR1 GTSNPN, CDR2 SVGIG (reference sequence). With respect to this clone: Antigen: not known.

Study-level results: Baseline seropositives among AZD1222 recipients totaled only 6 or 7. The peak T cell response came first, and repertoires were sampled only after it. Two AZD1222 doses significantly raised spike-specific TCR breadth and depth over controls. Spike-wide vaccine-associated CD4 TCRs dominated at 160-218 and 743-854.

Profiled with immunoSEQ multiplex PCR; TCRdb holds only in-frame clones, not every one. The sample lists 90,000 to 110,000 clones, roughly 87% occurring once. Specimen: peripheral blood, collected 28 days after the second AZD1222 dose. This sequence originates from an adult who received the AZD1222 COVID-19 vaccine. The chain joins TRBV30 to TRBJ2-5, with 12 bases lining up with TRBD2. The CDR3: CAWTPQGLAGGRGETQYF. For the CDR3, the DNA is TGTGCCTGGACCCCCCAGGGACTAGCGGGTGGAAGAGGAGAGACCCAGTACTTC.